Following are 26 T cell receptor beta chains from one sample sequenced in a study of blood T cells in healthy people across ages (dated by TCRdb to the mid-2010s). Receptor amplification or capture employed 5' RACE. The sequencer listed for this sample is Illumina HiSeq 2500. A second 7 to 11 cycle PCR used a sample-barcoded 5' primer and a J-beta primer mix. The raw public reads went through TCRdb reprocessing: fastp at Q25, MiXCR clone calling, in-frame beta chains kept. Here each entry gathers all rows of one CDR3 protein and keeps the most common genes and DNA. The sample profile shows roughly 1,100,000 distinct CDR3 sequences; about 23% of them were found once. The ten largest clones add up to 0.65% to 0.95% of the sample. This sample was also put to use in a study of T cells of mothers and their children.

The specimen sequenced was blood. These receptors originate from a girl aged 2 to 10 in good health.

This clonotype has a handful of counts. The V and J genes are TRBV12-3 or TRBV12-4 and TRBJ1-2; D is unclear. Trimming left V 3 bases short and J 10 bases short, with 15 bases between. CDR3 length equals 13 residues. The CDR3 loop is CASSLSQIGDYTF. CDR3 bases: TGTGCCAGCAGTTTGAGTCAGATAGGTGACTACACCTTC.

This clonotype was detected only a few times. The chain joins TRBV7-9 to TRBJ2-5; D perhaps matches TRBD1 (5 bases). Gene TRBJ2-7 matches the end of the DNA better, so the J call may be wrong. The CDR3 is 13 residues long. The germline V gene encodes CDR1 SEHNR and CDR2 FQNEAQ (reference sequence). CDR3 residues: CASSLARAYEQYF. The CDR3 DNA follows: TGTGCCAGCAGCTTAGCCAGGGCCTACGAGCAGTACTTC.

This clonotype was detected a few times. The DNA of the CDR3 is TGCAGCGTTCCTCTTCTCCCGTATGGCTACACCTTC. Translation: CSVPLLPYGYTF. The chain joins TRBV29-1 to TRBJ1-2; no firm D call. This CDR3 comprises 12 residues. CDR1 is SQVTM, CDR2 ANQGSEA, per germline. V lost 5 bases and J lost 5, with 12 bases in between. Filled out from reference TRBV29-1 and TRBJ1-2, the complete variable domain reads SAVISQKPSRDICQRGTSLTIQCQVDSQVTMMFWYRQQPGQSLTLIATANQGSEATYESGFVIDKFPISRPNLTFSTLTVSNMSPEDSSIYLCSVPLLPYGYTFGSGTRLTVV.

This clonotype occurred a few times. The chain has TRBV5-1 and TRBJ2-7; a possible D gene is TRBD1 (7 bases). Per germline, CDR1 SGHRS and CDR2 YFSETQ. The CDR3 loop spans 15 amino acids. Trimming removed 2 bases from V and 2 bases from J, with 14 bases in between. The CDR3 is CASSFRGEEPYEQYF. Here the CDR3 DNA reads TGCGCCAGCAGCTTCAGGGGGGAGGAACCCTACGAGCAGTACTTC.

The CDR3 DNA follows: TGCGCCAGCAGCCAGGACGCTGGGACTAGCGGGGACGGGTACTTC. As protein: CASSQDAGTSGDGYF. The V and J genes are TRBV4-3 and TRBJ2-5; 13 bases fit TRBD2. Germline V gives CDR1 LGHNA, CDR2 YSLEER. With 3 bases clipped from V and 13 bases from J, the junction kept 11 bases outside the gene matches. This CDR3 region has 15 residues.

This clonotype was detected a few times. The junction shows a germline mismatch at one end, possibly a read error. This sequence joins TRBV29-1 and TRBJ2-5; tentatively, D is TRBD1 or TRBD2 (6 bases each). The CDR3 is made up of 12 amino acids. Germline lookup yields CDR1 SQVTM and CDR2 ANQGSEA. The CDR3 is CSVEDRAQGRFF. The CDR3 region has the DNA TGCAGCGTTGAAGATCGAGCCCAGGGGAGGTTCTTC.

The chain carries TRBV7-2 and TRBJ2-5, with D perhaps TRBD1 (5 bases). CDR1 is SGHTA, CDR2 FQGNSA, per germline. The CDR3 is 15 residues long. V shed 1 base and J shed 5 bases, with 14 bases lying between them. Here the CDR3 reads CASSLDAGSPETQYF. Here the CDR3 DNA reads TGTGCCAGCAGCTTAGATGCAGGGTCTCCGGAGACCCAGTACTTC.

CDR3 in DNA: TGCAGCGCTCAGGCTGGGGGGAACACTGAAGCTTTCTTT. It codes for CSAQAGGNTEAFF. The chain carries TRBV29-1 and TRBJ1-1; tentative D call: TRBD1 (5 bases). The CDR3 contains 13 residues. V was trimmed by 7 bases and J by 1 base, leaving 13 bases between them. Germline values: CDR1 SQVTM, CDR2 ANQGSEA.

This clonotype was seen more than once but under ten times. Since the CDR3 does not end with the conserved phenylalanine or tryptophan, this likely comes from a read error. The rearrangement joins TRBV28 to TRBJ2-7; 8 positions match TRBD1. Trimming took 6 bases from V and 0 from J; bases not matched to a gene: 7. The CDR3 sequence is 15 residues long. The germline V gene has CDR1 MDHEN and CDR2 SYDVKM. This CDR3 reads CASRPGQGHSYEQYL. DNA of the CDR3: TGTGCCAGCAGACCAGGACAGGGACACTCCTACGAGCAGTACCTC.

In the case of this clonotype: The junction differs from germline at one of its ends, possibly a read error. This rearrangement joins TRBV19 to TRBJ1-2, with 9 positions matching TRBD1. The CDR3 loop spans 15 amino acids. The germline V gene has CDR1 LNHDA and CDR2 SQIVND (reference sequence). Here the CDR3 reads CASSIKGQGTSGYTF. In nucleotides, the CDR3 is TGTGCCAGTAGTATAAAGGGACAGGGAACTTCTGGCTACACTTTC.

J is TRBJ1-4 and V is TRBV5-1; D is ambiguous. Trimming cost V 0 bases and J 8 bases, with 11 bases left between them. The V gene's germline CDR1 is SGHRS and CDR2 YFSETQ. CDR3 length: 14 amino acids. CDR3: CASSLATPWEKLFF. The DNA of the CDR3 is TGCGCCAGCAGCTTGGCGACGCCGTGGGAAAAACTGTTTTTT.

This chain connects TRBV12-3 or TRBV12-4 to TRBJ2-7; no definite D call. The CDR3 loop spans 15 amino acids. The germline V and J ends were trimmed by 3 bases and 1 base, with 13 bases remaining between them. Here the CDR3 reads CASSFSTSGSYEQYF. Here the CDR3 DNA reads TGTGCCAGCAGTTTTTCCACATCCGGATCCTACGAGCAGTACTTC.

Of note for this clonotype: A much bigger clone sits one base away, suggesting this may be a read error. The V call is TRBV5-1, the J call TRBJ2-5; 14 positions agree with TRBD2. V trimming: 4 bases; J trimming: 3 bases; junction bases outside the gene matches: 2. Germline assignment: CDR1 SGHRS and CDR2 YFSETQ. The CDR3 is 15 residues long. Here the CDR3 reads CASSEGLAGEETQYF. CDR3 nucleotide sequence: TGCGCCAGCAGCGAGGGACTAGCGGGAGAAGAGACCCAGTACTTC.

The chain combines TRBV20-1 with TRBJ2-7; 7 nucleotides align to TRBD2. The end of the DNA is better explained by TRBJ2-1, so the J call may be wrong. The CDR3 covers 14 residues. CDR1 is DFQATT, CDR2 SNEGSKA, per germline (reference sequence). For the CDR3, the DNA is TGCAGTGCTAGATTGACGGGGGGTGGCAATGAGCAGTTCTTC. Residues: CSARLTGGGNEQFF.

This clonotype was counted at least ten times. The chain is built from TRBV3-1 and TRBJ2-1; a possible D gene is TRBD2 (6 bases). The V end was cut by 2 bases, the J end by 10 bases, with 9 bases between. This CDR3 is 12 amino acids long. Per germline, CDR1 LGHDT and CDR2 YNNKEL (reference sequence). The DNA of the CDR3 is TGTGCCAGCAGCCAACCCCGGGGGGAGCAGTTCTTC. Its protein is CASSQPRGEQFF.

This chain connects TRBV10-1 to TRBJ2-5; D unclear. This CDR3 is 13 amino acids long. The V and J ends lost 2 bases and 5 bases respectively, with 9 bases between them. Germline-derived CDR1 and CDR2 are WNHNN and SYGVQD (reference sequence). In nucleotides, the CDR3 is TGCGCCAGCAGTGAGGAGGTTGGGGAGACCCAGTACTTC. It codes for CASSEEVGETQYF.

The chain is built from TRBV18 and TRBJ2-3; D is possibly TRBD1 (6 bases). The CDR3 contains 11 residues. The V end lost 8 bases, the J end lost 12 bases, and 15 bases lay between the germline ends. The germline gives CDR1 KGHSH, CDR2 LQKENI. CDR3 coding DNA: TGTGCCAGCCACCTAGGGGGATCTCAGTATTTT. Protein sequence: CASHLGGSQYF.

V usage is TRBV3-1 and J usage is TRBJ2-1; possible D gene TRBD2, 5 bases. V was trimmed by 0 bases and J by 0 bases, leaving 18 bases between them. CDR3 length equals 19 residues. CDR1 and CDR2 from the germline V gene are LGHDT and YNNKEL (reference sequence). The chain's CDR3 is CASSQESLAGASSYNEQFF. The CDR3 DNA reads TGTGCCAGCAGCCAAGAGTCACTGGCGGGTGCCAGCTCCTACAATGAGCAGTTCTTC.

J is TRBJ2-7 and V is TRBV27; D is uncertain. Trimming removed 6 bases from V and 2 bases from J, with 14 bases in between. The CDR3 spans 14 residues. Germline V CDR1 and CDR2: MNHEY, SMNVEV (reference sequence). The CDR3 loop is CASSPRDVPYEQYF. The CDR3 DNA is TGTGCCAGCAGCCCTAGAGACGTGCCCTACGAGCAGTACTTC.

Only a few counts were recorded for this clonotype. The rearrangement uses TRBV3-1 and TRBJ1-6; D is possibly TRBD1 (6 bases). The germline V and J ends were trimmed by 5 bases and 10 bases, with 12 bases remaining between them. Germline loops: CDR1 LGHDT, CDR2 YNNKEL (reference sequence). This CDR3 has 13 residues. CDR3 loop: CASSWDTESPLHF. CDR3 nucleotides: TGTGCCAGCAGCTGGGACACAGAATCACCCCTCCACTTT.

This clonotype has just a few counts. The genes are TRBV3-1 and TRBJ2-7; D gene ambiguous. V lost 1 base and J lost 6, with 10 bases in between. The CDR3 runs 13 residues. Germline V gene lookup returns CDR1 LGHDT and CDR2 YNNKEL (reference sequence). The CDR3 spells CASSQVEGIEQYF. The CDR3 region has the DNA TGTGCCAGCAGCCAAGTCGAAGGAATCGAGCAGTACTTC.

CDR3 residues: CASSIAGTGIQPQHF. Here the CDR3 DNA reads TGTGCCAGTAGTATAGCCGGGACAGGGATCCAGCCCCAGCATTTT. The V and J genes are TRBV19 and TRBJ1-5, with 9 bases identical to TRBD1. V gave up 1 base and J gave up 7 bases; unmatched junction bases: 5. The CDR3 is made up of 15 amino acids. Germline V CDR1 and CDR2: LNHDA, SQIVND (reference sequence).

This chain uses TRBV18 with TRBJ1-5, with 8 nucleotides matching TRBD1. The CDR3 extends over 16 amino acids. The germline V gene has CDR1 KGHSH and CDR2 LQKENI. With V trimmed by 1 base and J by 6 bases, 8 bases remained unmatched. CDR3 protein: CASSPRGQAGGQPQHF. CDR3 DNA sequence: TGTGCCAGCTCACCACGGGGACAGGCGGGTGGTCAGCCCCAGCATTTT.

The chain couples TRBV7-8 to TRBJ2-7, with a tentative D call TRBD2 (5 bases). The CDR3 totals 13 residues. CDR1 is SGHVS and CDR2 is FQNEAQ in the germline V gene. V shed 5 bases and J shed 3 bases, with 11 bases lying between them. CDR3 DNA sequence: TGTGCCAGCAGCACCGGGATCCACTACGAGCAGTACTTC. Translated: CASSTGIHYEQYF. The entire variable domain, with the rest obtained from reference TRBV7-8 and TRBJ2-7, is as follows: GAGVSQSPRYKVAKRGQDVALRCDPISGHVSLFWYQQALGQGPEFLTYFQNEAQLDKSGLPSDRFFAERPEGSVSTLKIQRTQQEDSAVYLCASSTGIHYEQYFGPGTRLTVT.

This chain uses TRBV6-2 or TRBV6-3 with TRBJ2-5; tentatively, D is TRBD2 (5 bases). Germline V CDR1 and CDR2: MNHEY, SVGEGT. V was shortened by 6 bases and J by 11 bases, with 19 bases between the two germline ends. The CDR3 has 13 amino acids. In DNA, the CDR3 is TGTGCCAGCAGCCCAACGACTATCTCGACGCAGTACTTC. Its translation: CASSPTTISTQYF.

This chain joins TRBV10-3 and TRBJ2-2, with D hard to call. This CDR3 spans 16 amino acids. From germline, CDR1 is ENHRY and CDR2 SYGVKD. Trimming took 0 bases from V and 4 from J, leaving 12 bases between them. CDR3 region: CAISESELKGTGELFF. For the CDR3, the DNA is TGTGCCATCAGTGAGTCAGAACTGAAGGGCACCGGGGAGCTGTTTTTT.